One T cell receptor beta chain is described in this entry. What it binds is not known. The entry originates in a study of cytomegalovirus exposure and HLA in healthy donors. Study-level results: In a later analysis, several top co-occurrence clusters appeared linked to parvovirus B19, influenza, CMV and Epstein-Barr virus. The only immune exposure information that was available was CMV serostatus. Accurate prediction of HLA-A and HLA-B alleles (for most subjects) was reportedly achieved from TCR beta sequences.

The primer mix had 60 Vbeta and 13 Jbeta primers. Sequenced by immunoSEQ multiplex PCR; TCRdb stores in-frame clones only, minus some. This sample yields approximately 150,000 clones, of which roughly 77% are seen a single time; 10% to 12% belongs to the top ten. The CDR3 length is 14 residues. Germline V lookup: CDR1 SNHLY, CDR2 FYNNEI. The trim removed 5 bases at V and 4 bases at J, leaving 4 bases unmatched. The specimen was PBMCs. The J gene is TRBJ1-4, the V gene TRBV2, with 7 nucleotides matching TRBD1. The source of this sequence is a man younger than 35 in good health and CMV-seropositive. The CDR3 nucleotides read TGTGCCAGCAGTATGTCAGGGGGTAATGAAAAACTGTTTTTT. Encoded protein: CASSMSGGNEKLFF.